These T cell receptor beta chains were read from a single sample in a study of blood T cell repertoires in COVID-19. This table comes from immunoSEQ multiplex PCR, and its TCRdb copy is limited to in-frame clones, with some not included. The data hold tens of thousands of clones, with 76% observed a single time. Sequenced: peripheral blood. The receptors were gathered from a man in his sixties or seventies with acute or convalescent COVID-19. The CDR3 runs from the conserved cysteine through the conserved F or W. Each record gives: V gene, CDR3 protein.

v_call: TRBV5-1; cdr3_aa: CASSLALQGNGYTF
v_call: TRBV29-1; cdr3_aa: CSVGQGYTEAFF
v_call: TRBV6-2/TRBV6-3; cdr3_aa: CASSYYERSNQPQHF
v_call: TRBV24-1; cdr3_aa: CATADSANYGYTF
v_call: TRBV12-3/TRBV12-4; cdr3_aa: CASSLGGDQPQHF
v_call: TRBV4-2; cdr3_aa: CASSQVAAPNSGANVLTF
v_call: TRBV13; cdr3_aa: CASSFAASGSPPDTQYF
v_call: TRBV4-2; cdr3_aa: CASSPGTSGRLEQFF
v_call: TRBV30; cdr3_aa: CAWSSPGQKETQYF
v_call: TRBV28; cdr3_aa: CASRLRQGARGYGYTF
v_call: TRBV12-3/TRBV12-4; cdr3_aa: CASSPDSYQPQHF
v_call: TRBV7-6; cdr3_aa: CASSPGLAGGPGELFF
v_call: TRBV6-5; cdr3_aa: CASSRDRVSNQPQHF
v_call: TRBV5-1; cdr3_aa: CASSGRLELFF
v_call: TRBV7-8; cdr3_aa: CASSLSLYGYTF
v_call: TRBV3-1/TRBV3-2; cdr3_aa: CASSLGGPGETQYF
v_call: TRBV18; cdr3_aa: CASSLGSLYGADTQYF
v_call: TRBV19; cdr3_aa: CASSITDGYGYTF
v_call: TRBV9; cdr3_aa: CASSVGEGREVWEQFF
v_call: TRBV15; cdr3_aa: CATSRDMRQGYEQYF
v_call: TRBV12-3/TRBV12-4; cdr3_aa: CASSSVLLSGYTF
v_call: TRBV4-1; cdr3_aa: CASSQVLDSNGYGYTF
v_call: TRBV15; cdr3_aa: CATSRVRTVNTEAFF
v_call: TRBV6-5; cdr3_aa: CASSTGNNSPLHF
v_call: TRBV3-1/TRBV3-2; cdr3_aa: CASSQGQGATGELFF
v_call: TRBV28; cdr3_aa: CASSSRTPGTGGLGTIYF
v_call: TRBV5-1; cdr3_aa: CASSLAPQGPRANYGYTF
v_call: TRBV2; cdr3_aa: CASSVDRASNQPQHF
v_call: TRBV12-5; cdr3_aa: CASGFSGATEAFF
v_call: TRBV5-5; cdr3_aa: CASSQLTAGTSGGAGELFF
v_call: TRBV15; cdr3_aa: CATSLPRQGQPQHF
v_call: TRBV7-3; cdr3_aa: CASSPETGIYYNSPLHF
v_call: TRBV29-1; cdr3_aa: CSVWTGGPLTAGELFF